This T cell receptor beta chain came from a study of cytomegalovirus exposure and HLA in healthy donors. As for the study in general: In terms of ancestry, the Caucasian-associated cluster contained 80% to 90% of the approximately 430 genotyped donors.

PCR amplification relied on 60 Vbeta primers (plus 13 Jbeta primers). Data came from immunoSEQ multiplex PCR; TCRdb stores just in-frame clones and leaves some out. The sample lists some 70,000 clones; 60% to 80% were seen once. Study-level points and caveats: TCR beta chains associated with HLA were, in a later analysis, more clonally expanded than equally common others. Fewer N-insertions (relative to the approximately 670-donor mean) were reportedly seen in an Asian-associated ancestry cluster in a later analysis. Sequencing depth roughly uniform across donors was assumed in presence/absence analyses.

The CDR3 consists of 12 residues. V gave up 5 bases and J gave up 2 bases, with 5 bases separating them. The germline V gene has CDR1 LGHNA and CDR2 YSLEER. Comments on this clone: Its antigen is not identified.

The V call is TRBV4-3, the J call TRBJ2-3; no clear D gene. This TCR derives from a male donor in good health and CMV-seropositive. The sample was PBMCs. As DNA, the CDR3 is TGCGCCAGCAGCAGCGTCACAGATACGCAGTATTTT. Translated: CASSSVTDTQYF.